This is a list of T cell receptor beta chains from one sample in a study of CD8+ T cells in alopecia areata. TCRdb's table, derived via immunoSEQ multiplex PCR, lists solely in-frame clones and lacks some. The sample lists over 120,000 clones, roughly 46% occurring once. This specimen was CD4+ T cells sorted from blood, taken at week 0. All receptors come from a human donor with alopecia areata. Both conserved end residues are part of each CDR3. D genes are given only for firm matches. Size values are once, few and many counts, or a class for expanded clones, and some rows have none.

d_gene,abundance,v_gene,j_gene,CDR3nt,CDR3aa
TRBD1,NA,TRBV6-5,TRBJ2-7,TGTGCCAGCAGCCGAGGGACAGAGAGCTCCTACGAGCAGTACTTC,CASSRGTESSYEQYF
NA,NA,TRBV5-1,TRBJ2-7,TGCGCCAGCAGCTTGGGTGGGGTAAGCTCCTACGAGCAGTACTTC,CASSLGGVSSYEQYF
NA,NA,TRBV25-1,TRBJ2-6,TGTGCCAGCATGGGCTGGTTCTCTGGGGCCAACGTCCTGACTTTC,CASMGWFSGANVLTF
TRBD1,NA,TRBV30,TRBJ2-2,TGTGCCTGGAAGTTGCCAGGGGGCTGGACCGGGGAGCTGTTTTTT,CAWKLPGGWTGELFF
TRBD1,NA,TRBV15,TRBJ1-1,TGTGCCACCAGCTTCGACAGGGCCAGCTCTGAAGCTTTCTTT,CATSFDRASSEAFF
NA,NA,TRBV5-4,TRBJ2-7,TGTGCCAGCAGCTTGGGACGGACAGCTTCGTTATACGAGCAGTACTTC,CASSLGRTASLYEQYF
NA,NA,TRBV30,TRBJ2-1,TGTGCCTGGAGCGCCTTGGGGGCGGGGCCTTCCTACAATGAGCAGTTCTTC,CAWSALGAGPSYNEQFF
TRBD2,few,TRBV11-3,TRBJ2-1,TGTGCCAGCAGCTCCGGGACTAGCGGGGCCCAAAGCTCCTACAATGAGCAGTTCTTC,CASSSGTSGAQSSYNEQFF
NA,NA,TRBV5-1,TRBJ1-1,TGCGCCAGCAGCTTGAACAGGGATGGGAACACTGAAGCTTTCTTT,CASSLNRDGNTEAFF
NA,once,TRBV28,TRBJ2-7,TGTGCCAGCAATCAGGACAGGTCGTCCCGCGGGGCCCAGGAAGGGTACTTC,CASNQDRSSRGAQEGYF
NA,few,TRBV11-2,TRBJ1-4,TGTGCCAGCAGCACGGGGGGGGCAACTAATGAAAAACTGTTTTTT,CASSTGGATNEKLFF
TRBD1,NA,TRBV25-1,TRBJ2-7,TGTGCCAGCAGTGAACCGGGACAGGGAAGTGTCGAGCAGTACTTC,CASSEPGQGSVEQYF
NA,NA,TRBV30,TRBJ1-2,TGTGCCTGTCGGGACTCGATCTCCTATGGCTACACCTTC,CACRDSISYGYTF
TRBD2,NA,TRBV15,TRBJ2-1,TGTGCCACCAGTCTCCCGCGGGAGTCCCATGAGCAGTTCTTC,CATSLPRESHEQFF
TRBD1,few,TRBV29-1,TRBJ2-5,TGCAGCGTTGATCGACAGGGGGCGCGGGGAGAGACCCAGTACTTC,CSVDRQGARGETQYF
NA,few,TRBV16,TRBJ1-2,TGTGCCAGCAGCCAGTCGGTCGTCGCCTTC,CASSQSVVAF
NA,NA,TRBV21-1,TRBJ2-1,TGTGCCAGCAGCCCCTGGGGCGGGAGAATGGTTAATGAGCAGTTCTTC,CASSPWGGRMVNEQFF
TRBD1,NA,TRBV4-1,TRBJ2-1,TGCGCCAGCAGCCAGCGGACAGGGCACGGCAATGAGCAGTTCTTC,CASSQRTGHGNEQFF
NA,NA,TRBV19,TRBJ2-1,TGTGCCAGTAGTATGGATAGGAACTACAATGAGCAGTTCTTC,CASSMDRNYNEQFF
NA,NA,TRBV29-1,TRBJ2-5,TGCAGCGTTGAAACGGGCAGGGAGACCCAGTACTTC,CSVETGRETQYF